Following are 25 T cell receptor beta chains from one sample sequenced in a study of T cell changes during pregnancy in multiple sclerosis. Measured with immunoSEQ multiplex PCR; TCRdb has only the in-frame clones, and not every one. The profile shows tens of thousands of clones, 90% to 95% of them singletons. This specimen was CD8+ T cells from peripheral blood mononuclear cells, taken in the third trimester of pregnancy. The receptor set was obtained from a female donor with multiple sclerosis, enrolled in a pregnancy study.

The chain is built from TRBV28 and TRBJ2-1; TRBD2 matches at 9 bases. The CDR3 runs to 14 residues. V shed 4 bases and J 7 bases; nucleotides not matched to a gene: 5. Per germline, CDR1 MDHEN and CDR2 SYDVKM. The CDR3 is CASSWRGGPNEQFF. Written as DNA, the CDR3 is TGTGCCAGCAGTTGGCGGGGGGGTCCGAATGAGCAGTTCTTC.

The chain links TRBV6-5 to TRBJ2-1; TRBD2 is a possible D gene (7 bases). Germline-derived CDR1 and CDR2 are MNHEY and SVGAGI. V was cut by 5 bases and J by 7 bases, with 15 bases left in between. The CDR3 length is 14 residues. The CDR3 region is CASSLIGGPNEQFF. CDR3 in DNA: TGTGCCAGCAGTCTAATCGGGGGGCCTAATGAGCAGTTCTTC.

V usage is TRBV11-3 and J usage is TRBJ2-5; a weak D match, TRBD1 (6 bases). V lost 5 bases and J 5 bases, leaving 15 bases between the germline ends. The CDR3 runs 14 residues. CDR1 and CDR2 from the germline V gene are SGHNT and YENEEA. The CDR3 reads CASSPRGSGETQYF. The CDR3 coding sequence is TGTGCCAGCAGCCCGAGGGGGTCAGGGGAGACCCAGTACTTC.

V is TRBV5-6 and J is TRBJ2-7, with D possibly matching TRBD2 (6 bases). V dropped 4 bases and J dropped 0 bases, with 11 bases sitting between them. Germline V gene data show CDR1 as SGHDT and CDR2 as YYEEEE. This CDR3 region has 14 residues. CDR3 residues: CASSGYGSSYEQYF. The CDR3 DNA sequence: TGTGCCAGCAGCGGATACGGGAGCTCCTACGAGCAGTACTTC. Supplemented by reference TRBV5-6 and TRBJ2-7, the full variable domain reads DAGVTQSPTHLIKTRGQQVTLRCSPKSGHDTVSWYQQALGQGPQFIFQYYEEEERQRGNFPDRFSGHQFPNYSSELNVNALLLGDSALYLCASSGYGSSYEQYFGPGTRLTVT.

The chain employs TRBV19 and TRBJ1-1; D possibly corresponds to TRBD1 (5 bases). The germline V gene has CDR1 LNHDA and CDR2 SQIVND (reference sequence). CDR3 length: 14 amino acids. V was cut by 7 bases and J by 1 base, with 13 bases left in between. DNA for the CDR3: TGTGCCAGTACCCCGGGACTGACGAACACTGAAGCTTTCTTT. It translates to CASTPGLTNTEAFF.

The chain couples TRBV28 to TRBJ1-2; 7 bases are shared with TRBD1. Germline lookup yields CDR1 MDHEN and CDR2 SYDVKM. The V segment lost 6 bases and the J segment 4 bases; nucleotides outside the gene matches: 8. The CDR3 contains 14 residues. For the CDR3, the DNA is TGTGCCAGCAGCCGACCGGGACAGATCTATGGCTACACCTTC. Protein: CASSRPGQIYGYTF.

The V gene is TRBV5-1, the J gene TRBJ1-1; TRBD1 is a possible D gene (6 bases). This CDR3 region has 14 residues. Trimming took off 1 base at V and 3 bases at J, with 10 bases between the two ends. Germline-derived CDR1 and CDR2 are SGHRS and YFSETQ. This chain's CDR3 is CASSLRGGDTEAFF. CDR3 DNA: TGCGCCAGCAGCTTGAGAGGGGGGGACACTGAAGCTTTCTTT.

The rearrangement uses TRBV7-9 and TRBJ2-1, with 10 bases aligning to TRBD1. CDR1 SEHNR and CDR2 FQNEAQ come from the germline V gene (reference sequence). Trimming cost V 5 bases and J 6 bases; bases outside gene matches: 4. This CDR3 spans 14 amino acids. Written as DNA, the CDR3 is TGTGCCAGCAGCCGACGGACAGGGGGCAATGAGCAGTTCTTC. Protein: CASSRRTGGNEQFF.

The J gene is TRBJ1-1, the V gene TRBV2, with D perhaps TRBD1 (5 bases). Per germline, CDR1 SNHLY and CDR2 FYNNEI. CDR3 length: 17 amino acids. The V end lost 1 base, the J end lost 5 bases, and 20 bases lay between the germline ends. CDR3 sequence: CASSEEPWREGQTEAFF. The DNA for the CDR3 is TGTGCCAGCAGTGAAGAACCTTGGAGGGAAGGACAAACTGAAGCTTTCTTT.

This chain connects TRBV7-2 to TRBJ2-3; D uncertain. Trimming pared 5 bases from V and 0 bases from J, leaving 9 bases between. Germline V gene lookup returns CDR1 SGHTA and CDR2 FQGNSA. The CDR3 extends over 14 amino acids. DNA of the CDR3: TGTGCCAGCAGCCCAATTCATAGCACAGATACGCAGTATTTT. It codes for CASSPIHSTDTQYF.

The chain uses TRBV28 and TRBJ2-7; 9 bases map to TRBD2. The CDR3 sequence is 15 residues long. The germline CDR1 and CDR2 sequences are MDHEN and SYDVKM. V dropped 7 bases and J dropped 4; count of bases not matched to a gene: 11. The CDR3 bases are TGTGCCAGCATGGCGGTCTTAGCGGGAGATTACGAGCAGTACTTC. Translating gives CASMAVLAGDYEQYF. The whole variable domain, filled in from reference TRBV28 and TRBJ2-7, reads DVKVTQSSRYLVKRTGEKVFLECVQDMDHENMFWYRQDPGLGLRLIYFSYDVKMKEKGDIPEGYSVSREKKERFSLILESASTNQTSMYLCASMAVLAGDYEQYFGPGTRLTVT.

The CDR3 region has the DNA TGTGCCAGCAGCCCCGCGGACTTTAACCCTGAGACCCAGTACTTC. Its translation is CASSPADFNPETQYF. The chain links TRBV13 to TRBJ2-5; the D gene is possibly TRBD2 (5 bases). Per germline, CDR1 PRHDT and CDR2 FYEKMQ (reference sequence). V lost 5 bases to trimming and J lost 5 bases, with 18 bases between them. The CDR3 is 15 amino acids.

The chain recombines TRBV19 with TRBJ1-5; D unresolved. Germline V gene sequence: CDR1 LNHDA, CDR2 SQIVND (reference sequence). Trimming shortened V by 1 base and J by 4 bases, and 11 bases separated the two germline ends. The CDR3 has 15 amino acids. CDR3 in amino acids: CASSIVGSGNQPQHF. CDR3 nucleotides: TGTGCCAGTAGTATAGTAGGGAGCGGTAATCAGCCCCAGCATTTT.

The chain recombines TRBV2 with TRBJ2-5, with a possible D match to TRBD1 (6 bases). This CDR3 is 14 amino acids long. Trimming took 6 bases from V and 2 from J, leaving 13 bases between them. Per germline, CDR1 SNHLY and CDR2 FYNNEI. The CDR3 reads CASRRQGTQETQYF. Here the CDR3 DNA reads TGTGCCAGCAGGCGGCAGGGGACGCAAGAGACCCAGTACTTC.

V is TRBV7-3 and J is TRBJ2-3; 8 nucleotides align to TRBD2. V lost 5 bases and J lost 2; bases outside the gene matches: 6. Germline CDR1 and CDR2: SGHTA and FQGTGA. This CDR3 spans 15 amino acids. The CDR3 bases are TGTGCCAGCAGCCCCATTGGACTAGCCACAGATACGCAGTATTTT. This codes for CASSPIGLATDTQYF.

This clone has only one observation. CDR3 loop: CASSQDSLVGSTEAFF. The CDR3 coding sequence is TGCGCCAGCAGCCAAGATAGTCTTGTGGGGAGCACTGAAGCTTTCTTT. The chain has TRBV4-3 and TRBJ1-1; D uncertain. The CDR3 is 16 amino acids. Germline V gene lookup returns CDR1 LGHNA and CDR2 YSLEER. V lost 0 bases to trimming and J lost 4 bases, with 15 bases between them.

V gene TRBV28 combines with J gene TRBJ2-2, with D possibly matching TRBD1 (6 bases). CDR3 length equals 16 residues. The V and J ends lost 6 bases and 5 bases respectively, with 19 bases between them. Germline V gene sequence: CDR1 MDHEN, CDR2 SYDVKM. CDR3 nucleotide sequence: TGTGCCAGCAGCGAGCCCAGACAGGCTTTAACCGGGGAGCTGTTTTTT. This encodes CASSEPRQALTGELFF.

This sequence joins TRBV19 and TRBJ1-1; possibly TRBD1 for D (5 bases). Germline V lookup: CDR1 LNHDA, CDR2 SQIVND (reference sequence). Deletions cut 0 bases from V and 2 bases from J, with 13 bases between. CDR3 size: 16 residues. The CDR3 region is CASSIEDSLPNTEAFF. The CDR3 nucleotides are TGTGCCAGTAGTATAGAAGACAGTCTCCCCAACACTGAAGCTTTCTTT.

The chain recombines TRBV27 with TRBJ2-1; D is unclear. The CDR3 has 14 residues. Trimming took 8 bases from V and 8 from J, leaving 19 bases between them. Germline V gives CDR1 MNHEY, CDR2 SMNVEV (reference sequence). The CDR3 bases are TGTGCCAGCGCCGAACTTCCTATAAAATATGAGCAGTTCTTC. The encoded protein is CASAELPIKYEQFF.

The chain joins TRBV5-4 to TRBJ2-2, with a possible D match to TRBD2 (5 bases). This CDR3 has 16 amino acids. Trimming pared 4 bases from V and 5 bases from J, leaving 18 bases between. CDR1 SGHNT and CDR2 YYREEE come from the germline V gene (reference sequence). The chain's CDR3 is CASSLAGELWTGELFF. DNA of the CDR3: TGTGCCAGCAGCCTGGCCGGGGAGCTATGGACCGGGGAGCTGTTTTTT.

Here the CDR3 DNA reads TGTGCCAGCAGCTTGGGAGGGACAGGGGGTCCCGGGGAGCTGTTTTTT. Protein sequence: CASSLGGTGGPGELFF. V and J are TRBV5-6 and TRBJ2-2; 11 bases match TRBD1. This CDR3 has 16 residues. V was pared by 0 bases and J by 6 bases, with 4 bases of the junction left unmatched. Germline V gene sequence: CDR1 SGHDT, CDR2 YYEEEE. The whole variable domain, filled in from reference TRBV5-6 and TRBJ2-2, reads DAGVTQSPTHLIKTRGQQVTLRCSPKSGHDTVSWYQQALGQGPQFIFQYYEEEERQRGNFPDRFSGHQFPNYSSELNVNALLLGDSALYLCASSLGGTGGPGELFFGEGSRLTVL.

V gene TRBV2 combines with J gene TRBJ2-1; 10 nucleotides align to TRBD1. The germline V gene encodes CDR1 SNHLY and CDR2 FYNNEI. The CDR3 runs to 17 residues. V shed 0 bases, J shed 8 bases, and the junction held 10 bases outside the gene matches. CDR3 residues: CASSEAQWDRGADEQFF. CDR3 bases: TGTGCCAGCAGTGAAGCGCAGTGGGACAGGGGCGCTGATGAGCAGTTCTTC.

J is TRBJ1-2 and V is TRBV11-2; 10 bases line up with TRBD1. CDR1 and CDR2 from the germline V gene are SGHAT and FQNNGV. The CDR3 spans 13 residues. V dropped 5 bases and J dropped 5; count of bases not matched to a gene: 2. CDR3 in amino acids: CASSPGQGYGYTF. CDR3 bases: TGTGCCAGCAGCCCGGGACAGGGGTATGGCTACACCTTC.

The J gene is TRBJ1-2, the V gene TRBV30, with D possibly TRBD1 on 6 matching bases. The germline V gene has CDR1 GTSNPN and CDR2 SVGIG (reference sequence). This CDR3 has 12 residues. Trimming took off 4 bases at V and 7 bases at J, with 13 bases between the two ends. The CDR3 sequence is CAWISRGSGYTF. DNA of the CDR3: TGTGCCTGGATTTCGAGGGGGTCTGGCTACACCTTC.

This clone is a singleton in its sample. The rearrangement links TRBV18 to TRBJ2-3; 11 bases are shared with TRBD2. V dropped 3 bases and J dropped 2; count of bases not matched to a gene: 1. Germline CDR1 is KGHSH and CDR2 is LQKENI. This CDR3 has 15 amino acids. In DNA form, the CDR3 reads TGTGCCAGCTCACCTAGCGGGGGGGTCACAGATACGCAGTATTTT. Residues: CASSPSGGVTDTQYF.